These 15 T cell receptor beta chains were all obtained from the same sample, sequenced in a study of coeliac disease. TCRdb's copy holds only in-frame clones and misses some; the assay was immunoSEQ multiplex PCR. This table holds more than 2,000 clones, roughly 66% found once. The sequencing sample was made of lamina propria lymphocytes from the gut. All receptors derive from a woman aged 70-85 years with celiac disease on a gluten-free diet.

This chain uses TRBV28 with TRBJ1-1; 7 bases map to TRBD1. The CDR3 loop spans 15 amino acids. Germline CDR1 and CDR2: MDHEN and SYDVKM. V lost 5 bases and J lost 1; bases outside the gene matches: 7. Here the CDR3 DNA reads TGTGCCAGCAGTCCCCCAGGGGGGAAGAACACTGAAGCTTTCTTT. Translated: CASSPPGGKNTEAFF.

This chain uses TRBV4-1 with TRBJ2-3, with 11 nucleotides matching TRBD2. The J segment lost 5 bases and the V segment lost 8 bases, leaving 12 bases of the junction unmatched. CDR1 is MGHRA and CDR2 is YSYEKL in the germline V gene. The CDR3 sequence is 16 residues long. CDR3 DNA sequence: TGCGCCAGCCGTTACGGCCCTAGCGGGGGGTTAGATACGCAGTATTTT. Translating gives CASRYGPSGGLDTQYF.

A remark on this clone: This is likely an artifact of a read error, given a far larger clone one base away. The chain carries TRBV11-1 and TRBJ1-2; D unresolved. There are 13 residues in the CDR3. Germline lookup yields CDR1 SGHAT and CDR2 FQDESV (reference sequence). DNA for the CDR3: TGTGCCAGCAGCTTCTTATCGAACTATGGCTACGCCTTC. It yields the protein CASSFLSNYGYAF.

Details on this clone: At the DNA level, this CDR3 is encoded by other sequences in the same sample as well. The chain combines TRBV5-1 with TRBJ1-4; 11 bases match TRBD1. This CDR3 region has 14 residues. With 4 bases clipped from V and 10 bases from J, the junction kept 6 bases outside the gene matches. The germline V gene has CDR1 SGHRS and CDR2 YFSETQ. The CDR3 sequence is CASSQGQGDGKLFF. CDR3 in DNA: TGCGCCAGCAGCCAGGGACAGGGGGACGGAAAACTGTTTTTT.

The rearrangement joins TRBV6-5 to TRBJ1-4; TRBD1 is a possible D gene (5 bases). Between the trimmed V and J ends, which lost 0 bases and 6 bases, there was a span of 11 bases. Germline loops: CDR1 MNHEY, CDR2 SVGAGI. The CDR3 is made up of 15 amino acids. CDR3 region: CASSYSYRKDEKLFF. CDR3 DNA: TGTGCCAGCAGTTACTCGTACAGGAAGGATGAAAAACTGTTTTTT.

This rearrangement joins TRBV11-2 to TRBJ1-1, with D tentatively TRBD1 (6 bases). The CDR3 totals 12 residues. Germline V gene data show CDR1 as SGHAT and CDR2 as FQNNGV. The ends were cut back, 4 bases at V and 10 bases at J, with 13 bases in the middle. CDR3: CASSSLQGRAFF. CDR3 nucleotide sequence: TGTGCCAGCAGCTCCTTACAGGGACGAGCTTTCTTT.

The genes are TRBV7-2 and TRBJ2-5; D might be TRBD2 (6 bases). The V gene's germline CDR1 is SGHTA and CDR2 FQGNSA. Trimming took 3 bases from V and 5 from J, leaving 13 bases between them. The length of the CDR3 is 14 residues. In nucleotides, the CDR3 is TGTGCCAGCAGCTTCGCCTCCCGGGGGGAGACCCAGTACTTC. Its translation: CASSFASRGETQYF.

This clone was detected only a few times. The J gene is TRBJ2-1, the V gene TRBV30; no definite D call. Trimming stripped 3 bases from V and 7 bases from J, with 16 bases between. Germline CDR1 GTSNPN, CDR2 SVGIG (reference sequence). CDR3 size: 14 residues. DNA for the CDR3: TGTGCCTGGAGCCGCATTCGAGGTGGGAATGAGCAGTTCTTC. It codes for CAWSRIRGGNEQFF.

The chain uses TRBV20-1 and TRBJ2-7, with D tentatively TRBD2 (6 bases). This CDR3 is built from 11 residues. From germline, CDR1 is DFQATT and CDR2 SNEGSKA (reference sequence). V dropped 5 bases and J dropped 3 bases, with 8 bases sitting between them. Here the CDR3 DNA reads TGCAGTGCTGGGACTTTCTACGAGCAGTACTTC. Its translation is CSAGTFYEQYF.

This chain connects TRBV6-1 to TRBJ1-1; D unresolved. Trimming removed 7 bases at V and 8 bases at J, with 17 bases between. Germline lookup yields CDR1 MNHNS and CDR2 SASEGT. The CDR3 is 13 amino acids. CDR3 loop: CASTLAAISEAFF. The CDR3 bases are TGTGCCAGCACCCTAGCAGCTATATCCGAAGCTTTCTTT.

The chain couples TRBV9 to TRBJ2-1; D is unclear. CDR3 length: 15 amino acids. CDR1 and CDR2 (germline): SGDLS, YYNGEE. The V end was cut by 1 base, the J end by 6 bases, with 14 bases between. As DNA, the CDR3 is TGTGCCAGCAGCGTAACCCCCGGTAGGAGCAATGAGCAGTTCTTC. Encoded protein: CASSVTPGRSNEQFF.

The genes are TRBV29-1 and TRBJ2-3; 10 bases line up with TRBD2. Germline V gene data show CDR1 as SQVTM and CDR2 as ANQGSEA. The CDR3 is 14 amino acids. V shed 8 bases and J 0 bases; nucleotides not matched to a gene: 5. In DNA, the CDR3 is TGCAGCTTAAAGACTAGCGGGAGCACAGATACGCAGTATTTT. Protein: CSLKTSGSTDTQYF.

The J gene is TRBJ2-3, the V gene TRBV30; 8 positions agree with TRBD2. Germline V gene sequence: CDR1 GTSNPN, CDR2 SVGIG (reference sequence). V trimming: 5 bases; J trimming: 5 bases; junction bases outside the gene matches: 9. The CDR3 loop spans 14 amino acids. CDR3 in amino acids: CAWAPRGGKDTQYF. The DNA of the CDR3 is TGTGCCTGGGCGCCCCGGGGGGGCAAAGATACGCAGTATTTT.

The rearrangement uses TRBV10-3 and TRBJ2-3; TRBD1 might be the D (6 bases). Germline V CDR1 and CDR2: ENHRY, SYGVKD. CDR3 length: 14 residues. V lost 6 bases and J 5 bases, leaving 15 bases between the germline ends. CDR3 in DNA: TGTGCCATCAGCTTCGGGACACTACAAGATACGCAGTATTTT. It codes for CAISFGTLQDTQYF.

The chain has TRBV7-9 and TRBJ2-1, with D perhaps TRBD2 (6 bases). Germline values: CDR1 SEHNR, CDR2 FQNEAQ (reference sequence). The CDR3 is made up of 15 amino acids. V lost 5 bases and J lost 0, with 11 bases in between. The CDR3: CASSPRGSSYNEQFF. The DNA of the CDR3 is TGTGCCAGCAGCCCACGGGGGAGCTCCTACAATGAGCAGTTCTTC.